The present TCR beta chain was sequenced within a study of blood T cell repertoires in COVID-19 (dated by TCRdb to between 2020 and 2021). At the level of the whole study: The collaborator samples originated in the United States, Italy and Spain and spanned the acute and convalescent phases of COVID-19. The prospective study material was composed of cDNA or gDNA derived from T cells, B-cell-depleted T cells, or PBMCs. The samples were drawn from the first 160 participants of the ongoing ImmuneRACE study and from roughly 1,300 subjects provided by 6 global collaborators. HLA class I and class II types, where available, came from metadata supplied by the sample provider rather than from assay-based typing. The dataset comprised deeply sampled blood TCRbeta repertoires from subjects exposed to, actively infected with, or recovered from COVID-19. A freely available public database, intended as a resource for researchers studying the immune response to SARS-CoV-2, is where the repertoires were released. Sample metadata almost always included a de-identified subject ID, COVID-19 status, age in years and sex. On the study overall, not on this receptor specifically: Clinical and demographic metadata were provided uncurated, with the amount varying by source and participant.

After removal of 6 bases from V and 0 bases from J, the junction retains 2 bases not matched to a gene. From a lookup of the germline V gene, CDR1 and CDR2 are SQVTM and ANQGSEA. Including the terminal cysteine and phenylalanine, the CDR3 comprises 12 residues. The kept DNA is CDR3 alone, 36 bases in frame from the first base. TCRbeta CDR3 regions were amplified from genomic DNA by means of the immunoSEQ Assay, a bias-controlled multiplex PCR. The authors processed their data as follows. The number of nucleated cells in each sample was estimated from the amplification of reference gene primers within the assay. Sequence reads were collapsed and filtered to measure the absolute abundance of every unique TCRbeta CDR3 rearrangement. For each sample, productive Simpson clonality was calculated as the square root of Simpson's diversity index across productive rearrangements. Not all clones reach the TCRdb copy of this immuneACCESS table, which keeps in-frame sequences only. Checked studies attribute under half of the gap to unresolved V genes and leave the rest unexplained. V and J calls plus clone size are reproduced from that table; the DNA served to infer D and trimming. The sample yields around 60,000 clones; approximately 80% were counted once. Of the sample, about 10% is held by the ten largest clones.

In regard to this clone: No antigen is known for it. Base qualities were left out, and no much larger clone turns up one base away. Other DNA variants within this sample encode the same CDR3.

One collaborating source in Seattle enrolled patients while the patients were actively infected and followed the patients over time throughout the course of disease. Whole blood was collected in K2EDTA tubes by collaborating institutions according to the institutions' own protocols. For TCRbeta analysis, collaborators shipped samples as frozen whole blood, isolated PBMCs, or DNA extracted from either of those sample types. Sequencing was done on a sample of peripheral blood. This clonotype was sampled from a man aged 50 to 60 with COVID-19, enrolled during active disease. The chain links TRBV29-1 with TRBJ2-7, with TRBD1 matching 7 junction bases. The sequenced DNA is TGCAGCGTCCGGGACAGCTCCTACGAGCAGTACTTC. Its amino acids are CSVRDSSYEQYF.